One T cell receptor (beta chain) is described in this entry. Its matching antigen is unknown. This table comes from immunoSEQ multiplex PCR, and its TCRdb copy is limited to in-frame clones, with some not included. The sample comprises roughly 3,500 clones, roughly 83% of which are singletons, and 6.7% rests with the top ten. Germline CDR1 and CDR2: SGHNT and YYREEE (reference sequence). This CDR3 spans 16 amino acids. V lost 4 bases and J lost 4, with 20 bases in between. Grafts had their tissue processed, releasing intraepithelial and lamina propria lymphocytes. This sample is drawn from a study of graft-versus-host responses after intestinal transplantation. Study information: Every recipient underwent anti-thymocyte globulin induction, then tacrolimus and steroids for three to four years. General study results and limits: Graft-versus-host to host-versus-graft clonal ratios in allografts were high in patients with graft-donor T cell macrochimerism. GvH clone levels peaked in circulation, and this peak was associated with early post-transplant HvG declines.

The chain links TRBV5-4 to TRBJ1-1; D is unresolved. The input for sequencing was ileum tissue, taken roughly 18 and 21 days after intestinal transplantation. This receptor was taken from a human patient who received an intestinal transplant, so some T cells may come from the graft donor. CDR3 loop: CASSPGRWRWGTEAFF. CDR3 DNA sequence: TGTGCCAGCAGCCCGGGGAGATGGCGATGGGGCACTGAAGCTTTCTTT.